A single sample gave rise to the 20 T cell receptor beta chains below, sequenced in a study of blood T cell repertoires in COVID-19. Assay used: immunoSEQ multiplex PCR; TCRdb lists only in-frame clones, some missing. The sample gives under 300,000 clones, about four fifths of which show up once; 4% is in the top ten. Input material: peripheral blood. These receptors came from a man in his fifties or sixties with acute or convalescent COVID-19.

This chain links TRBV15 with TRBJ2-7, with TRBD2 matching over 11 bases. This CDR3 region has 15 residues. V trimming: 2 bases; J trimming: 3 bases; junction bases outside the gene matches: 3. CDR1 LNHNV and CDR2 YYDKDF come from the germline V gene (reference sequence). The CDR3 DNA sequence: TGTGCCACCAGCAGACCCGGGACTAGCGGCTACGAGCAGTACTTC. It is translated as CATSRPGTSGYEQYF.

V usage is TRBV5-6 and J usage is TRBJ2-7; 9 bases match TRBD1. The ends lost 1 base at V and 3 bases at J; junction bases unmatched: 8. Germline V lookup: CDR1 SGHDT, CDR2 YYEEEE. This CDR3 is built from 16 residues. CDR3 coding DNA: TGTGCCAGCAGCTTGTGGGACAGGGCAGCCAACTACGAGCAGTACTTC. Amino acids: CASSLWDRAANYEQYF. Combining the CDR3 with reference TRBV5-6 and TRBJ2-7 gives the whole variable domain DAGVTQSPTHLIKTRGQQVTLRCSPKSGHDTVSWYQQALGQGPQFIFQYYEEEERQRGNFPDRFSGHQFPNYSSELNVNALLLGDSALYLCASSLWDRAANYEQYFGPGTRLTVT.

This clone showed up just once. The V gene is TRBV6-5, the J gene TRBJ1-3; D might be TRBD1 (5 bases). Looked up from germline, CDR1 is MNHEY and CDR2 is SVGAGI. Trimming pared 7 bases from V and 0 bases from J, leaving 10 bases between. The CDR3 spans 14 residues. The CDR3 bases are TGTGCCAGCAAGGGGCTCCTCTCTGGAAACACCATATATTTT. Amino acid sequence: CASKGLLSGNTIYF.

This chain uses TRBV13 with TRBJ1-3, with 7 bases fitting TRBD1. Germline CDR1 PRHDT, CDR2 FYEKMQ (reference sequence). V lost 5 bases and J lost 1; bases outside the gene matches: 8. The CDR3 is 16 residues long. CDR3 coding DNA: TGTGCCAGCAGCCCAGGGGGTGCAGTTTCTGGAAACACCATATATTTT. Translation gives CASSPGGAVSGNTIYF.

The chain carries TRBV4-1 and TRBJ2-3, with TRBD2 identical over 9 bases. Germline V lookup: CDR1 MGHRA, CDR2 YSYEKL. Losses at the gene ends were 4 bases for V and 2 bases for J; bases not matched to a gene: 19. The CDR3 length is 20 residues. The CDR3 nucleotides are TGCGCCAGCAGCCTTAGACCCCCGTGGCTAGCGGGATTTTTCACAGATACGCAGTATTTT. Translating it yields CASSLRPPWLAGFFTDTQYF.

The J gene is TRBJ2-6, the V gene TRBV6-5; D uncertain. Germline V CDR1 and CDR2: MNHEY, SVGAGI. V lost 5 bases to trimming and J lost 2 bases, with 7 bases between them. The CDR3 is made up of 14 amino acids. Here the CDR3 reads CASSPRPGANVLTF. The CDR3 DNA reads as TGTGCCAGCAGTCCCCGTCCTGGGGCCAACGTCCTGACTTTC.

There are a few counts of this clone. Other DNA variants within this sample encode the same CDR3. The V and J genes are TRBV2 and TRBJ1-2; D is ambiguous. CDR1 and CDR2 (germline): SNHLY, FYNNEI. This CDR3 comprises 11 residues. Trimming shortened V by 3 bases and J by 5 bases, and 4 bases separated the two germline ends. The CDR3 sequence is CASSERYGYTF. CDR3 nucleotides: TGTGCCAGCAGTGAGCGGTATGGCTACACCTTC.

The gene calls are TRBV10-3 and TRBJ1-1; 12 positions match TRBD1. V was clipped by 2 bases and J by 4 bases; unmatched bases: 5. The CDR3 is 16 residues long. Germline assignment: CDR1 ENHRY and CDR2 SYGVKD. CDR3 residues: CAISERPGQGATEAFF. CDR3 DNA sequence: TGTGCCATCAGTGAGCGACCGGGACAGGGGGCCACTGAAGCTTTCTTT.

The rearrangement links TRBV18 to TRBJ2-2, with 8 bases aligning to TRBD1. Per the germline V gene, CDR1 is KGHSH and CDR2 is LQKENI. With 8 bases clipped from V and 1 base from J, the junction kept 3 bases outside the gene matches. This CDR3 has 14 residues. CDR3 loop: CASTGQGNTGELFF. The CDR3 nucleotides read TGTGCCAGCACCGGACAGGGGAACACCGGGGAGCTGTTTTTT.

V usage is TRBV27 and J usage is TRBJ2-7, with TRBD2 matching 10 bases. The germline V gene has CDR1 MNHEY and CDR2 SMNVEV (reference sequence). This CDR3 has 15 residues. The V segment lost 2 bases and the J segment 2 bases; nucleotides outside the gene matches: 3. The CDR3 region is CASSLRSGGTYEQYF. The CDR3, as DNA: TGTGCCAGCAGTTTACGTAGCGGGGGGACCTACGAGCAGTACTTC.

The chain joins TRBV25-1 to TRBJ2-7; 7 positions agree with TRBD1. Germline V lookup: CDR1 MGHDK, CDR2 SYGVNS. This CDR3 has 15 residues. V was pared by 3 bases and J by 6 bases, with 11 bases of the junction left unmatched. The CDR3 region is CASSDSGTVPSEQYF. The CDR3 bases are TGTGCCAGCAGTGACTCCGGGACAGTGCCGTCCGAGCAGTACTTC.

The chain uses TRBV29-1 and TRBJ2-5; maybe TRBD1 (5 bases). Trimming took 6 bases from V and 13 from J, leaving 18 bases between them. Germline V gene sequence: CDR1 SQVTM, CDR2 ANQGSEA. The CDR3 has 11 residues. CDR3 sequence: CSVGRSGFAYF. The CDR3 DNA sequence: TGCAGCGTGGGGCGGTCGGGTTTTGCGTACTTC. Supplemented by reference TRBV29-1 and TRBJ2-5, the full variable domain reads SAVISQKPSRDICQRGTSLTIQCQVDSQVTMMFWYRQQPGQSLTLIATANQGSEATYESGFVIDKFPISRPNLTFSTLTVSNMSPEDSSIYLCSVGRSGFAYFGPGTRLLVL.

This chain links TRBV5-4 with TRBJ2-2; maybe TRBD2 (6 bases). The CDR3 length is 15 residues. V lost 2 bases and J 6 bases, leaving 14 bases between the germline ends. Germline CDR1 SGHNT, CDR2 YYREEE (reference sequence). CDR3 in amino acids: CASSFGGSVSGELFF. The CDR3 bases are TGTGCCAGCAGCTTTGGGGGGAGCGTATCCGGGGAGCTGTTTTTT. The entire variable domain, with the rest obtained from reference TRBV5-4 and TRBJ2-2, is as follows: ETGVTQSPTHLIKTRGQQVTLRCSSQSGHNTVSWYQQALGQGPQFIFQYYREEENGRGNFPPRFSGLQFPNYSSELNVNALELDDSALYLCASSFGGSVSGELFFGEGSRLTVL.

The rearrangement joins TRBV24-1 to TRBJ2-7, with a possible D match to TRBD2 (5 bases). Trimming removed 4 bases from V and 2 bases from J, with 14 bases in between. Germline CDR1 KGHDR, CDR2 SFDVKD. The length of the CDR3 is 15 residues. CDR3 DNA: TGTGCCACCAGTGACCCGGCGAAGCGGCCCTACGAGCAGTACTTC. It translates to CATSDPAKRPYEQYF.

J is TRBJ1-1 and V is TRBV25-1, with D perhaps TRBD1 (5 bases). The CDR3 consists of 14 residues. Deletions cut 2 bases from V and 4 bases from J, with 11 bases between. Germline V gene sequence: CDR1 MGHDK, CDR2 SYGVNS. DNA for the CDR3: TGTGCCAGCAGTGAACTCTCAGGGTCCACTGAAGCTTTCTTT. Protein product: CASSELSGSTEAFF.

The CDR3 DNA is TGTGCCATCAGTGAGGCAGGGGGCACTGAAGCTTTCTTT. Protein product: CAISEAGGTEAFF. V usage is TRBV10-3 and J usage is TRBJ1-1; TRBD1 matches 7 bases. Germline CDR1 and CDR2: ENHRY and SYGVKD. J lost 4 bases, V lost 2 bases, and 1 base had no gene match. This CDR3 spans 13 amino acids.

The chain employs TRBV5-1 and TRBJ2-5; D not resolved. The CDR3 consists of 13 residues. Trimming pared 7 bases from V and 3 bases from J, leaving 13 bases between. The germline CDR1 and CDR2 sequences are SGHRS and YFSETQ. The CDR3 reads CASSRLEKETQYF. In DNA form, the CDR3 reads TGCGCCAGCTCTCGATTGGAGAAAGAGACCCAGTACTTC.

The chain joins TRBV20-1 to TRBJ2-5; D possibly corresponds to TRBD1 (5 bases). V was clipped by 5 bases and J by 4 bases, with 8 bases between them. There are 11 residues in the CDR3. In germline, CDR1 is DFQATT, CDR2 SNEGSKA (reference sequence). The CDR3 DNA reads TGCAGTGCTTGGACAAGAGAGACCCAGTACTTC. This translates into CSAWTRETQYF.

The genes are TRBV30 and TRBJ1-1, with TRBD1 matching over 8 bases. V shed 1 base, J shed 0 bases, and the junction held 13 bases outside the gene matches. The CDR3 length is 18 residues. Germline V gives CDR1 GTSNPN, CDR2 SVGIG (reference sequence). CDR3 in DNA: TGTGCCTGGAGTGAAGGACAGGGACGAATTTGGGTGAACACTGAAGCTTTCTTT. Protein product: CAWSEGQGRIWVNTEAFF.

The rearrangement uses TRBV6-5 and TRBJ2-5; 7 nucleotides agree with TRBD1. V lost 2 bases and J lost 5; bases outside the gene matches: 11. This CDR3 comprises 16 residues. The germline CDR1 and CDR2 sequences are MNHEY and SVGAGI. The CDR3 nucleotides read TGTGCCAGCAGTTACACAGGGTCGACAGGGCTGGAGACCCAGTACTTC. It translates to CASSYTGSTGLETQYF.